What follows are 29 T cell receptor beta chains derived from one specimen sequenced in a study of blood T cell repertoires in COVID-19. Repertoires were generated with immunoSEQ multiplex PCR, while TCRdb's copy carries only in-frame clones and drops some. The sample holds some 270,000 clones, approximately 89% seen once. The sequencing sample was made of PBMCs or T cells enriched from blood (not recorded which). The receptors shown here come from a woman in her thirties or forties who had been exposed to COVID-19.

The chain uses TRBV10-3 and TRBJ2-4; a weak D match, TRBD1 (6 bases). This CDR3 spans 12 amino acids. Germline lookup yields CDR1 ENHRY and CDR2 SYGVKD. Deletions cut 4 bases from V and 5 bases from J, with 6 bases between. CDR3 loop: CAISGTENIQYF. The DNA of the CDR3 is TGTGCCATCAGTGGGACAGAAAACATTCAGTACTTC.

V usage is TRBV9 and J usage is TRBJ2-5; D gene unclear. The ends were cut back, 0 bases at V and 3 bases at J, with 6 bases in the middle. Germline CDR1 SGDLS, CDR2 YYNGEE. The CDR3 has 13 amino acids. The CDR3 spells CASSVAVEETQYF. In nucleotides, the CDR3 is TGTGCCAGCAGCGTAGCGGTCGAAGAGACCCAGTACTTC.

This clone showed up just once. The germline gene is not matched at one end of the junction; a read error may be the cause. This chain joins TRBV28 and TRBJ2-3; 10 positions agree with TRBD2. Germline V CDR1 and CDR2: MDHEN, SYDVKM. This CDR3 spans 18 amino acids. The CDR3 reads CASSSPSPLAGAADTQYF. CDR3 DNA sequence: TGCGCCAGCAGTTCTCCCTCCCCTCTAGCGGGAGCGGCAGATACGCAGTATTTT. The variable domain in full, with the rest retrieved from reference TRBV28 and TRBJ2-3, is DVKVTQSSRYLVKRTGEKVFLECVQDMDHENMFWYRQDPGLGLRLIYFSYDVKMKEKGDIPEGYSVSREKKERFSLILESASTNQTSMYLCASSSPSPLAGAADTQYFGPGTRLTVL.

This chain connects TRBV9 to TRBJ1-1, with TRBD1 matching 7 bases. The CDR3 has 14 amino acids. After removal of 4 bases from V and 0 bases from J, the junction contained 3 bases not matched to a gene. Germline V gives CDR1 SGDLS, CDR2 YYNGEE. CDR3 residues: CASSLGQMNTEAFF. As DNA, the CDR3 is TGTGCCAGCAGCCTGGGACAGATGAACACTGAAGCTTTCTTT.

Comments on this clone: An end of the junction does not agree with germline; a read error may underlie this. The chain links TRBV6-5 to TRBJ1-4; TRBD1 aligns across 7 bases. The CDR3 spans 10 residues. CDR1 and CDR2 from the germline V gene are MNHEY and SVGAGI. Here the CDR3 DNA reads TGTGCCAGTAAGGGGACAGAGACTGTTTTT. Encoded protein: CASKGTETVF.

The chain has TRBV12-3 or TRBV12-4 and TRBJ2-3, with a possible D match to TRBD1 (5 bases). V lost 7 bases and J 6 bases, leaving 8 bases between the germline ends. The CDR3 extends over 11 amino acids. In DNA, the CDR3 is TGTGCCAGCACATGGGGCGATACGCAGTATTTT. Encoded protein: CASTWGDTQYF.

The chain links TRBV5-1 to TRBJ1-1; D perhaps matches TRBD1 (5 bases). This CDR3 comprises 14 residues. Per germline, CDR1 SGHRS and CDR2 YFSETQ. The V and J ends lost 4 bases and 1 base respectively, with 11 bases between them. The CDR3, as DNA: TGCGCCAGCAGCCCCCAGGGTGGGAACACTGAAGCTTTCTTT. It yields the protein CASSPQGGNTEAFF.

This rearrangement joins TRBV2 to TRBJ2-5; TRBD1 is a possible D gene (5 bases). Between the trimmed V and J ends, which lost 1 base and 3 bases, there was a span of 9 bases. This CDR3 region has 14 residues. CDR1 and CDR2 (germline): SNHLY, FYNNEI. The CDR3 region is CASSEVAGKETQYF. Here the CDR3 DNA reads TGTGCCAGCAGTGAAGTGGCAGGGAAAGAGACCCAGTACTTC.

Notes on this clone: One end of the junction does not line up with germline, which may come from a read error. The chain couples TRBV5-1 to TRBJ2-5, with 12 bases that match TRBD2. The germline gives CDR1 SGHRS, CDR2 YFSETQ. This CDR3 comprises 17 residues. The DNA for the CDR3 is TGTGCCAGCAGCTCGGACCTAGCGGGAGGGTTTCGGGAGACCCAGTACTTC. The encoded protein is CASSSDLAGGFRETQYF.

V is TRBV4-1 and J is TRBJ2-2; 10 bases align to TRBD2. The CDR3 extends over 21 amino acids. V dropped 3 bases and J dropped 4; count of bases not matched to a gene: 20. CDR1 is MGHRA and CDR2 is YSYEKL in the germline V gene. This CDR3 is CASSQGGGKARTSGITGELFF. CDR3 nucleotide sequence: TGCGCCAGCAGCCAGGGGGGGGGAAAAGCTCGGACTAGCGGAATCACCGGGGAGCTGTTTTTT.

The J gene is TRBJ1-6, the V gene TRBV28; D unclear. The CDR3 totals 11 residues. Trimming cost V 4 bases and J 12 bases, with 7 bases left between them. CDR1 MDHEN and CDR2 SYDVKM come from the germline V gene. The CDR3 DNA sequence: TGTGCCAGCAGTTCGACTAGACCCCTCCACTTT. As protein: CASSSTRPLHF.

V and J are TRBV2 and TRBJ1-5, with no clear D. Trimming removed 2 bases from V and 3 bases from J, with 8 bases in between. CDR3 length: 14 residues. The germline CDR1 and CDR2 sequences are SNHLY and FYNNEI. CDR3 amino acids: CASSELQINQPQHF. As DNA, the CDR3 is TGTGCCAGCAGTGAATTACAGATCAATCAGCCCCAGCATTTT.

The chain has TRBV3-1 (or the pseudogene TRBV3-2) and TRBJ1-1; D is possibly TRBD1 (5 bases). The CDR3 sequence is 14 residues long. The V end was cut by 0 bases, the J end by 5 bases, with 10 bases between. From germline, CDR1 is LGHDT and CDR2 YNNKEL (reference sequence). The CDR3: CASSQEGLRTEAFF. The CDR3 coding sequence is TGTGCCAGCAGCCAAGAGGGGCTTCGGACTGAAGCTTTCTTT.

This clone has only a few counts. The V gene is TRBV3-1 (or the pseudogene TRBV3-2), the J gene TRBJ1-2; possible D gene TRBD1, 5 bases. Germline CDR1 is LGHDT and CDR2 is YNNKEL (reference sequence). The CDR3 spans 13 residues. V was shortened by 4 bases and J by 4 bases, with 10 bases between the two germline ends. CDR3 residues: CASSPRGPYGYTF. The CDR3 region has the DNA TGTGCCAGCAGCCCAAGGGGTCCCTATGGCTACACCTTC.

Comments on this clone: A junction boundary mismatches the germline segment, possibly from a read error. The J gene is TRBJ1-1, the V gene TRBV5-1, with D possibly matching TRBD1 (6 bases). The length of the CDR3 is 14 residues. The germline V gene has CDR1 SGHRS and CDR2 YFSETQ. CDR3 residues: CASSSGAGATEAFF. The CDR3 DNA reads as TGTGCCAGCAGCTCAGGAGCAGGGGCCACTGAAGCTTTCTTT.

The rearrangement links TRBV4-3 to TRBJ1-1; a possible D gene is TRBD1 (5 bases). The CDR3 runs to 15 residues. The V and J ends lost 0 bases and 3 bases respectively, with 11 bases between them. Germline CDR1 is LGHNA and CDR2 is YSLEER. Here the CDR3 reads CASSQEPRAYTEAFF. In DNA form, the CDR3 reads TGCGCCAGCAGCCAAGAACCCAGGGCTTACACTGAAGCTTTCTTT.

The chain employs TRBV28 and TRBJ1-1; 7 bases map to TRBD1. The CDR3 has 13 residues. V trimming: 3 bases; J trimming: 6 bases; junction bases outside the gene matches: 4. The germline V gene encodes CDR1 MDHEN and CDR2 SYDVKM. The CDR3 bases are TGTGCCAGCAGTTTGTACCAGGGGGCTGAAGCTTTCTTT. It encodes CASSLYQGAEAFF. Looking up the rest from reference TRBV28 and TRBJ1-1 gives the full variable domain: DVKVTQSSRYLVKRTGEKVFLECVQDMDHENMFWYRQDPGLGLRLIYFSYDVKMKEKGDIPEGYSVSREKKERFSLILESASTNQTSMYLCASSLYQGAEAFFGQGTRLTVV.

The chain recombines TRBV11-3 with TRBJ2-4; D perhaps matches TRBD1 (5 bases). Between the trimmed V and J ends, which lost 1 base and 8 bases, there was a span of 24 bases. The CDR3 consists of 18 residues. Germline CDR1 reads SGHNT; CDR2 reads YENEEA. CDR3 sequence (DNA): TGTGCCAGCAGCTTAGCAGCTCCCCATGGGGCCCAGTTCGACATTCAGTACTTC. Amino acids: CASSLAAPHGAQFDIQYF.

The CDR3 region has the DNA TGTGCCAGCAGCCCGGGGGAGAACTATGGCTACACCTTC. Translated, it gives CASSPGENYGYTF. The chain carries TRBV11-2 and TRBJ1-2; the D gene is possibly TRBD1 (5 bases). This CDR3 has 13 residues. V was pared by 5 bases and J by 2 bases, with 9 bases between. Germline CDR1 and CDR2: SGHAT and FQNNGV. Using reference TRBV11-2 and TRBJ1-2 for the parts outside the CDR3, the full variable domain is EAGVAQSPRYKIIEKRQSVAFWCNPISGHATLYWYQQILGQGPKLLIQFQNNGVVDDSQLPKDRFSAERLKGVDSTLKIQPAKLEDSAVYLCASSPGENYGYTFGSGTRLTVV.

In its sample, this clone was seen once. CDR3 loop: CASSTGLAGGWYF. The CDR3 nucleotides read TGTGCCAGCAGCACGGGACTAGCGGGAGGGTGGTACTTC. The rearrangement links TRBV5-6 to TRBJ2-5; 16 nucleotides match TRBD2. The CDR3 length is 13 residues. In germline, CDR1 is SGHDT, CDR2 YYEEEE. The V segment lost 4 bases and the J segment 13 bases; nucleotides outside the gene matches: 4.

V usage is TRBV25-1 and J usage is TRBJ2-7; TRBD1 might be the D (6 bases). The germline CDR1 and CDR2 sequences are MGHDK and SYGVNS. V gave up 10 bases and J gave up 3 bases, with 16 bases separating them. The length of the CDR3 is 13 residues. The DNA for the CDR3 is TGTGCCACCACACCGGGACAAAACTACGAGCAGTACGTC. Its translation is CATTPGQNYEQYV.

This clone was observed a single time. This chain connects TRBV23-1 to TRBJ2-3, with 9 bases fitting TRBD1. TRBV23-1 counts as an open reading frame of uncertain function. This CDR3 region has 18 residues. The V gene end was trimmed by 2 bases and the J gene end by 1 base; junction bases not matched to a gene: 10. The CDR3 sequence: CASSQRVGDREGTDTQYF. The CDR3 DNA reads as TGCGCCAGCAGTCAAAGGGTGGGGGACAGGGAAGGCACAGATACGCAGTATTTT.

V gene TRBV18 combines with J gene TRBJ1-5; D is perhaps TRBD1 (6 bases). Trimming shortened V by 6 bases and J by 2 bases, and 11 bases separated the two germline ends. CDR3 size: 14 residues. Germline V gene lookup returns CDR1 KGHSH and CDR2 LQKENI. The CDR3 nucleotides are TGTGCCAGCTCGACACAGGGAGGCAATCAGCCCCAGCATTTT. Amino acid sequence: CASSTQGGNQPQHF. Complete variable domain (other parts from reference TRBV18 and TRBJ1-5): NAGVMQNPRHLVRRRGQEARLRCSPMKGHSHVYWYRQLPEEGLKFMVYLQKENIIDESGMPKERFSAEFPKEGPSILRIQQVVRGDSAAYFCASSTQGGNQPQHFGDGTRLSIL.

Only one count was recorded for this clone. This chain connects TRBV2 to TRBJ1-4, with a possible D match to TRBD1 (6 bases). Germline loops: CDR1 SNHLY, CDR2 FYNNEI. The length of the CDR3 is 14 residues. Trimming shortened V by 6 bases and J by 3 bases, and 11 bases separated the two germline ends. CDR3 protein: CASRSQGANEKLFF. The CDR3 DNA reads TGTGCCAGCAGATCACAGGGTGCTAATGAAAAACTGTTTTTT.

The chain has TRBV27 and TRBJ1-2; tentatively, D is TRBD1 (5 bases). V lost 6 bases, J lost 4 bases, and 21 bases lay in between. This CDR3 has 16 residues. Germline V lookup: CDR1 MNHEY, CDR2 SMNVEV (reference sequence). CDR3 in amino acids: CASSLGRSQTGYGYTF. CDR3 sequence (DNA): TGTGCCAGCAGCCTGGGGCGGAGCCAAACGGGCTATGGCTACACCTTC.

V gene TRBV9 combines with J gene TRBJ2-1, with D maybe TRBD2 (5 bases). V lost 0 bases and J lost 10, with 5 bases in between. CDR3 length equals 11 residues. Germline V CDR1 and CDR2: SGDLS, YYNGEE. This chain's CDR3 is CASSVGLEQFF. CDR3 DNA: TGTGCCAGCAGCGTAGGACTAGAGCAGTTCTTC. Full variable domain (rest looked up from reference TRBV9 and TRBJ2-1): DSGVTQTPKHLITATGQRVTLRCSPRSGDLSVYWYQQSLDQGLQFLIQYYNGEERAKGNILERFSAQQFPDLHSELNLSSLELGDSALYFCASSVGLEQFFGPGTRLTVL.

J is TRBJ1-1 and V is TRBV19; D is perhaps TRBD1 (5 bases). Trimming stripped 2 bases from V and 7 bases from J, with 17 bases between. Germline V gives CDR1 LNHDA, CDR2 SQIVND (reference sequence). This CDR3 contains 15 residues. CDR3 coding DNA: TGTGCCAGTAGTATAATCGGCGGGGCAGCTGATGAAGCTTTCTTT. It yields the protein CASSIIGGAADEAFF.

CDR3 bases: TGTGCCAGCAGTTACTCTACTAGCGGGGGGCAAGAGACCCAGTACTTC. Translating it yields CASSYSTSGGQETQYF. The V and J genes are TRBV6-5 and TRBJ2-5; 12 bases are shared with TRBD2. This CDR3 comprises 16 residues. V shed 0 bases and J 2 bases; nucleotides not matched to a gene: 1. From germline, CDR1 is MNHEY and CDR2 SVGAGI.

V gene TRBV19 combines with J gene TRBJ2-7, with a weak D call TRBD2 (7 bases). Germline-derived CDR1 and CDR2 are LNHDA and SQIVND (reference sequence). This CDR3 region has 14 residues. V was trimmed by 2 bases and J by 4 bases, leaving 12 bases between them. The CDR3 sequence: CASSIRGGLYEQYF. The CDR3 bases are TGTGCCAGTAGTATAAGGGGGGGATTGTACGAGCAGTACTTC.